A single TCR beta chain is shown here with its context. Its antigen is not identified. The data stem from a study of shared clonotypes between healthy human individuals. Study outcomes and limitations: The sharing of 4.5% to 5.5% of naive CD4 clonotypes was seen across a handful of donors.

Donors, without exception, were Caucasian adults residing in Nashville, Tennessee. The CDR3 is 16 residues long. Trimming took 1 base from V and 5 from J, leaving 14 bases between them. The germline V gene has CDR1 SGHVS and CDR2 FQNEAQ. TCRdb keeps only in-frame clones here, not all; method: immunoSEQ multiplex PCR. This sample yields more than 550,000 clones, of which about 90% are seen a single time; roughly 36% belongs to the top ten. This chain joins TRBV7-8 and TRBJ2-2, with D possibly matching TRBD2 (6 bases). The origin of this receptor is a man in his late teens or twenties in good health. Some clones in this sample may be carry-over from other donors' samples. The sequenced sample consisted of memory CD8+ T cells from PBMCs. Noted subset: CD45RO+ cells pooled with CCR7-negative TemRA cells. The CDR3 is CASSLEVGGFTGELFF. In nucleotides, the CDR3 is TGTGCCAGCAGCTTAGAGGTCGGGGGTTTTACCGGGGAGCTGTTTTTT.